This record concerns one TCR beta chain sequence. The antigen remains undetermined. This sample was included in a study of identifying expanded T cells in peripheral blood. Study-wide results and limits: Clone count variance between roughly 2-week samples rose with total template count. Differentially abundant clones: around 1.1 between replicates, about 15 at two to three weeks, under 25 at four.

Sequencing was performed with immunoSEQ multiplex PCR; in TCRdb, only in-frame clones are kept and a portion is missing. This repertoire shows around 120,000 clones, over 65% found once; its top ten account for 3% to 3.5%. This receptor was taken from a person aged 18 to 75 in good health. The specimen was blood.

CDR3 residues: CASSESGRGLHSNQPQHF. In DNA, the CDR3 is TGTGCCAGCAGTGAATCCGGGAGAGGACTTCATAGCAATCAGCCCCAGCATTTT. The rearrangement uses TRBV6-1 and TRBJ1-5; D gene ambiguous. CDR1 is MNHNS and CDR2 is SASEGT in the germline V gene. V was shortened by 2 bases and J by 0 bases, with 17 bases between the two germline ends. The CDR3 is 18 residues long.